This T cell receptor beta chain was sequenced during a study of breast tumors, draining lymph nodes, adjacent tissues. Study results and caveats: The data were judged consistent with most tumor T cells coming from lymph node and expanding in tumor. Tumors had less TCR diversity than lymph nodes, more than nontumor tissue. The lymph node origin of tumor T cells was framed as consistent with a hypothesis, not demonstrated.

V gave up 6 bases and J gave up 3 bases, with 12 bases separating them. The CDR3 loop spans 13 amino acids. Germline CDR1 is DFQATT and CDR2 is SNEGSKA (reference sequence). This clonotype has at least ten counts. Its antigen is undetermined. TCRdb re-analysed the multiplex PCR reads in MiXCR, keeping a single row per CDR3 protein. The sample gives about 230,000 distinct CDR3 sequences, 32% of which show up once; about 1.4% is in the top ten. The lymph nodes were axillary draining lymph nodes from breast cancer patients. Input material: axillary lymph node tissue. The sequence came from a female donor with breast cancer. Some clones in this sample may be carry-over from other donors' samples. V and J are TRBV20-1 and TRBJ1-5; D ambiguous. In DNA, the CDR3 is TGCAGTGCCGGGATCGGAACCAATCAGCCCCAGCATTTT. It yields the protein CSAGIGTNQPQHF.